The text below deals with one T cell receptor (beta chain). What it binds is not known. These data come from a study of cytomegalovirus exposure and HLA in healthy donors. It was with 60 Vbeta and 13 Jbeta primers that the PCR ran. Only in-frame clones appear in the TCRdb table, and some are missing; sequencing was by immunoSEQ multiplex PCR. The sample carries 150,000 or so clones, more than 70% recorded once. This CDR3 has 15 amino acids. Germline CDR1 is MDHEN and CDR2 is SYDVKM. Trimming took off 4 bases at V and 3 bases at J, with 16 bases between the two ends. Study findings and constraints: Immune exposure data for these donors was limited to CMV serostatus.

The chain employs TRBV28 and TRBJ2-7; TRBD1 might be the D (6 bases). This sequence originates from a woman aged 40-49 years in good health and CMV-seropositive. Input material: PBMCs. The DNA of the CDR3 is TGTGCCAGCAGTTCCCCGTCGACAGGAAACTACGAGCAGTACTTC. This encodes CASSSPSTGNYEQYF.